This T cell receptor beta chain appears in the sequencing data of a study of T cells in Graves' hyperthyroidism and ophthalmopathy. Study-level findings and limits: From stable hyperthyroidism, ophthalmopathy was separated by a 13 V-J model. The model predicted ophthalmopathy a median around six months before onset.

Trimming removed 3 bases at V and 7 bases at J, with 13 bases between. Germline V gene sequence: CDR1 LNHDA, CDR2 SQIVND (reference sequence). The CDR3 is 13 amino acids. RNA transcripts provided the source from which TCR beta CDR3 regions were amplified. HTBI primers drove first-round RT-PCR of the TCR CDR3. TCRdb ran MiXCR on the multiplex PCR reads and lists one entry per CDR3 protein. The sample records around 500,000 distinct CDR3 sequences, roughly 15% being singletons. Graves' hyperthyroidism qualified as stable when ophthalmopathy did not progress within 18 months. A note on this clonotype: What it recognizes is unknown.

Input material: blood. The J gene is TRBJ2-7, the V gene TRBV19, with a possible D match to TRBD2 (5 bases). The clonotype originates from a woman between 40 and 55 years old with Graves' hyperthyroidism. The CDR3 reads CASSILAFTEQYF. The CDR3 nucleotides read TGTGCCAGTAGTATCTTAGCGTTTACGGAGCAGTACTTC.